This entry describes one T cell receptor (beta chain). Its cognate antigen is unknown. The data were taken from a study of identical twins. Study-level results: Excess sharing by twins proved weaker in beta out-of-frame sequences. In cord blood, abundant beta clonotypes had fewer insertions; memory showed no trend.

A template switching step contributed a universal primer site, while unique molecular identifiers were present in the cDNA. One entry per CDR3 protein results from TCRdb running MiXCR on the 5' RACE reads. This sample has some 900,000 distinct CDR3 sequences, with roughly an eighth found just once. Germline CDR1 is SNHLY and CDR2 is FYNNEI. The CDR3 loop spans 18 amino acids. Deletions cut 11 bases from V and 0 bases from J, with 23 bases between. The sample was also linked to a second study, of yellow fever vaccine responses in identical twins.

Specimen: PBMCs. This chain connects TRBV2 to TRBJ2-6; maybe TRBD2 (6 bases). The clonotype was recovered from a woman aged 18-29 years in good health. Here the CDR3 reads CAHFDPGRSPSGANVLTF. The CDR3 nucleotides read TGTGCCCACTTCGACCCAGGGAGGTCCCCCTCTGGGGCCAACGTCCTGACTTTC. The full variable domain, rest sourced from reference TRBV2 and TRBJ2-6, is EPEVTQTPSHQVTQMGQEVILRCVPISNHLYFYWYRQILGQKVEFLVSFYNNEISEKSEIFDDQFSVERPDGSNFTLKIRSTKLEDSAMYFCAHFDPGRSPSGANVLTFGAGSRLTVL.